This T cell receptor beta chain was sequenced in a study of blood T cell repertoires in COVID-19. The overall study: Specimens from acute and convalescent COVID-19 originated in the United States, Italy and Spain.

Only in-frame clones appear in the TCRdb table, and some are missing; sequencing was by immunoSEQ multiplex PCR. The sample includes 35,000 to 55,000 clones, roughly 88% of them seen just once. The CDR3 runs 14 residues. Trimming cost V 0 bases and J 6 bases, with 12 bases left between them. The germline V gene has CDR1 SGHRS and CDR2 YFSETQ. This clonotype was obtained from a human donor in a cohort sampled during active COVID-19. The chain joins TRBV5-1 to TRBJ1-2; D is unclear. Sequencing was performed on peripheral blood. The CDR3 DNA follows: TGCGCCAGCAGCTTGGGCGGGATTTACGATGGCTACACCTTC. Its protein product is CASSLGGIYDGYTF.